A selection of T cell receptor beta chains follows, all from one sample in a study of T cells in Graves' hyperthyroidism and ophthalmopathy. Each CDR3 protein gets one entry after TCRdb re-called the multiplex PCR reads with MiXCR. The repertoire has a few hundred thousand distinct CDR3 sequences, about 20% of them found once; the top ten carry 45% to 55%. The sequenced sample consisted of blood. The source of these receptors is a woman in her 50s with Graves' hyperthyroidism. Each CDR3 is given with its conserved first and last residue. Each record gives: clone size, J gene, V gene, D gene, CDR3 protein, CDR3 DNA. The D gene is left open where the match is weak. Not every row has a clone size; where given, it reads once, few, many or a size class.

clone_size: few; j_call: TRBJ2-3; v_call: TRBV18; d_call: TRBD1; cdr3_aa: CASSPRSGQGGDTQYF; cdr3_nt: TGTGCCAGCTCACCACGATCCGGACAGGGGGGAGATACGCAGTATTTT
clone_size: many; j_call: TRBJ1-1; v_call: TRBV6-2/TRBV6-3; d_call: .; cdr3_aa: CASSLRTGVGTEAFF; cdr3_nt: TGTGCCAGCAGTTTACGGACGGGCGTGGGCACTGAAGCTTTCTTT
clone_size: many; j_call: TRBJ2-5; v_call: TRBV12-3/TRBV12-4; d_call: .; cdr3_aa: CASSSGYQETQYF; cdr3_nt: TGTGCCAGCAGTTCCGGATACCAAGAGACCCAGTACTTC
clone_size: many; j_call: TRBJ1-1; v_call: TRBV28; d_call: .; cdr3_aa: CASSVDRSNTEAFF; cdr3_nt: TGTGCCAGCAGTGTCGACAGATCGAACACTGAAGCTTTCTTT
clone_size: .; j_call: TRBJ2-7; v_call: TRBV7-2; d_call: .; cdr3_aa: CASSLVPRAASYEQYF; cdr3_nt: TGTGCCAGCAGCTTAGTCCCGCGGGCCGCCTCCTACGAGCAGTACTTC
clone_size: few; j_call: TRBJ2-5; v_call: TRBV6-1; d_call: .; cdr3_aa: CASSEVRETQYF; cdr3_nt: TGTGCCAGCAGTGAAGTAAGAGAGACCCAGTACTTC
clone_size: many; j_call: TRBJ1-4; v_call: TRBV11-2; d_call: .; cdr3_aa: CASSFGAGQGVGEKLFF; cdr3_nt: TGTGCCAGCAGCTTTGGGGCCGGGCAGGGAGTAGGCGAAAAACTGTTTTTT
clone_size: .; j_call: TRBJ2-4; v_call: TRBV20-1; d_call: .; cdr3_aa: CSARHPSTQNIQYF; cdr3_nt: TGCAGTGCTAGACACCCCTCTACCCAAAACATTCAGTACTTC
clone_size: few; j_call: TRBJ2-3; v_call: TRBV19; d_call: TRBD1; cdr3_aa: CASSMRTGVYGAQYF; cdr3_nt: TGTGCCAGTAGTATGAGGACAGGAGTTTATGGTGCGCAGTATTTT
clone_size: many; j_call: TRBJ1-5; v_call: TRBV5-5; d_call: .; cdr3_aa: CASSLTPLDGNQPQHF; cdr3_nt: TGTGCCAGCAGCCTTACACCGCTTGACGGCAATCAGCCCCAGCATTTT
clone_size: .; j_call: TRBJ2-2; v_call: TRBV6-1; d_call: .; cdr3_aa: CASGGAVGELFF; cdr3_nt: TGTGCCAGCGGAGGAGCTGTCGGGGAGCTGTTTTTT
clone_size: many; j_call: TRBJ1-1; v_call: TRBV7-8; d_call: TRBD1; cdr3_aa: CASSPSGQLYNTEAFF; cdr3_nt: TGTGCCAGCAGCCCGTCGGGACAGCTTTACAACACTGAAGCTTTCTTT
clone_size: .; j_call: TRBJ2-3; v_call: TRBV20-1; d_call: .; cdr3_aa: CSASDPSSTDTQYF; cdr3_nt: TGCAGTGCTAGCGACCCCTCTAGCACAGATACGCAGTATTTT
clone_size: .; j_call: TRBJ2-5; v_call: TRBV11-2; d_call: .; cdr3_aa: CASSLAGSRVPQYF; cdr3_nt: TGTGCCAGCAGCTTAGCTGGTAGCAGGGTCCCCCAGTACTTC
clone_size: .; j_call: TRBJ2-3; v_call: TRBV7-8; d_call: TRBD1; cdr3_aa: CVSSLGSGTGSTDTQYF; cdr3_nt: TGTGTCAGCAGCTTAGGTTCCGGGACAGGGAGCACAGATACGCAGTATTTT
clone_size: .; j_call: TRBJ2-2; v_call: TRBV6-1; d_call: TRBD2; cdr3_aa: CASSPLAGFDGELFF; cdr3_nt: TGTGCCAGCAGCCCTCTAGCGGGATTTGACGGGGAGCTGTTTTTT
clone_size: .; j_call: TRBJ2-7; v_call: TRBV18; d_call: .; cdr3_aa: CASSPQSSTYEQYF; cdr3_nt: TGTGCCAGCTCACCCCAGTCTTCTACCTACGAGCAGTACTTC
clone_size: .; j_call: TRBJ1-1; v_call: TRBV20-1; d_call: TRBD1; cdr3_aa: CSAPGQLAVTEAFF; cdr3_nt: TGCAGTGCTCCGGGACAGCTTGCGGTCACTGAAGCTTTCTTT
clone_size: .; j_call: TRBJ2-6; v_call: TRBV19; d_call: .; cdr3_aa: CASSSPPGLGGANVLTF; cdr3_nt: TGTGCCAGTAGTAGCCCCCCCGGGCTAGGTGGGGCCAACGTCCTGACTTTC
clone_size: few; j_call: TRBJ1-1; v_call: TRBV19; d_call: TRBD1; cdr3_aa: CASSPFSGGPEAFF; cdr3_nt: TGTGCCAGTAGTCCCTTTTCAGGGGGCCCTGAAGCTTTCTTT
clone_size: .; j_call: TRBJ2-2; v_call: TRBV5-6; d_call: .; cdr3_aa: CASSLNRGYTGELFF; cdr3_nt: TGTGCCAGCAGCTTGAATAGGGGTTACACCGGGGAGCTGTTTTTT
clone_size: many; j_call: TRBJ2-7; v_call: TRBV2; d_call: .; cdr3_aa: CASRGTGVDEQYF; cdr3_nt: TGTGCCAGCAGGGGGACGGGGGTAGACGAGCAGTACTTC
clone_size: many; j_call: TRBJ1-2; v_call: TRBV15; d_call: .; cdr3_aa: CATSRDSNYGYTF; cdr3_nt: TGTGCCACCAGCAGGGACAGCAACTATGGCTACACCTTC
clone_size: .; j_call: TRBJ2-3; v_call: TRBV12-3/TRBV12-4; d_call: .; cdr3_aa: CASNHNRDTQYF; cdr3_nt: TGTGCCAGCAATCATAATCGCGATACGCAGTATTTT
clone_size: .; j_call: TRBJ2-5; v_call: TRBV4-1; d_call: .; cdr3_aa: CASSPYSLEPPPPETQYF; cdr3_nt: TGCGCCAGCAGCCCCTATTCCCTGGAGCCACCACCACCCGAGACCCAGTACTTC
clone_size: many; j_call: TRBJ2-1; v_call: TRBV6-1; d_call: TRBD2; cdr3_aa: CATKILADYNEQFF; cdr3_nt: TGTGCCACCAAGATACTAGCGGACTACAATGAGCAGTTCTTC
clone_size: .; j_call: TRBJ2-1; v_call: TRBV2; d_call: .; cdr3_aa: CASAGSYNEQFF; cdr3_nt: TGTGCCAGCGCAGGTTCCTACAATGAGCAGTTCTTC
clone_size: many; j_call: TRBJ1-6; v_call: TRBV11-2; d_call: .; cdr3_aa: CASSLRGGESPLHF; cdr3_nt: TGTGCCAGCAGCTTAAGGGGGGGAGAATCACCCCTCCACTTT
clone_size: few; j_call: TRBJ2-5; v_call: TRBV5-8; d_call: .; cdr3_aa: CASSLEGTGRETQYF; cdr3_nt: TGTGCCAGCAGCTTGGAGGGGACGGGTCGGGAGACCCAGTACTTC